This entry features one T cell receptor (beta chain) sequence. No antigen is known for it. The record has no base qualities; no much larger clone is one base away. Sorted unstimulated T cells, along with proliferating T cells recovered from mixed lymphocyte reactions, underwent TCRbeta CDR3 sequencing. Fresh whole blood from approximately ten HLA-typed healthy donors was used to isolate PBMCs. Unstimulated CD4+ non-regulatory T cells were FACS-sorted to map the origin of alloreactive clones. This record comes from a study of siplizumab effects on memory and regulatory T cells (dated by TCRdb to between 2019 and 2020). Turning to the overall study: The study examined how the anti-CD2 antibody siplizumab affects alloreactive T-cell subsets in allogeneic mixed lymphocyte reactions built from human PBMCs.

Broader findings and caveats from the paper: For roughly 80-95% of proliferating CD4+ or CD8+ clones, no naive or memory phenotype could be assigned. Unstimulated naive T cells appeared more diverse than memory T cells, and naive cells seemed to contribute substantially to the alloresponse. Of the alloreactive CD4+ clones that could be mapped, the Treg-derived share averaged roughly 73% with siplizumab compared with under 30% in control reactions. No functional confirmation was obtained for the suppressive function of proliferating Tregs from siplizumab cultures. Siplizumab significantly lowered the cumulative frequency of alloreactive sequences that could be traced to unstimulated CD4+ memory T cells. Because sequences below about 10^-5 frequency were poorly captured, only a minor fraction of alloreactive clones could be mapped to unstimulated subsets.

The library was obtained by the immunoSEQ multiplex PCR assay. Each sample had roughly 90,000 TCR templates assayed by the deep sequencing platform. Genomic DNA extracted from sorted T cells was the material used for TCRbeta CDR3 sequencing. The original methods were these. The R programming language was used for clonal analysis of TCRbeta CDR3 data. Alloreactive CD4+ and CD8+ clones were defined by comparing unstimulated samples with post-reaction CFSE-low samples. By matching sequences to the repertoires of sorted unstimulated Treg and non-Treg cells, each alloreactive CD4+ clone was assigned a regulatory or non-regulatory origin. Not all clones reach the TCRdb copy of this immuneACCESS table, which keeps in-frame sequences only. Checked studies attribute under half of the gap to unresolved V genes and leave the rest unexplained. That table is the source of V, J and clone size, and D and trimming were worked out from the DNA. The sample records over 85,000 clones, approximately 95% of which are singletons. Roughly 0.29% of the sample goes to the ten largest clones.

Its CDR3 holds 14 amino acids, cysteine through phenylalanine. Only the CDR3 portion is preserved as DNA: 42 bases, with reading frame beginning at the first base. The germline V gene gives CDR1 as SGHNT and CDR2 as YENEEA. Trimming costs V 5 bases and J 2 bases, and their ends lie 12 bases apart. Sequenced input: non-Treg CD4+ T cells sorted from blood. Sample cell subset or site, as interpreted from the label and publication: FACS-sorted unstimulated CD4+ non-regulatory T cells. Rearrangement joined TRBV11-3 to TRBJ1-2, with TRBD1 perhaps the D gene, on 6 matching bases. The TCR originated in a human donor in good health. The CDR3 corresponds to CASSPRGANYGYTF. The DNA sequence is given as TGTGCCAGCAGCCCACGGGGGGCAAACTATGGCTACACCTTC.